Below are 20 T cell receptor beta chains sequenced from a single sample in a study of tumor-infiltrating lymphocytes in localized non-small cell lung cancer. The table came from immunoSEQ multiplex PCR; TCRdb's copy has only in-frame clones and leaves some out. Of approximately 9,000 clones in the sample, almost 80% were seen once. The specimen sequenced was lung tumor tissue. The receptors derive from a human donor with non-small cell lung cancer.

Here the CDR3 reads CASSQGLAGTYEQYF. CDR3 DNA sequence: TGCGCCAGCAGCCAGGGACTAGCGGGGACCTACGAGCAGTACTTC. J is TRBJ2-7 and V is TRBV4-3, with TRBD2 identical over 13 bases. This CDR3 comprises 15 residues. CDR1 and CDR2 from the germline V gene are LGHNA and YSLEER. The V gene end was trimmed by 3 bases and the J gene end by 2 bases; junction bases not matched to a gene: 1.

The CDR3 sequence: CASLPLAGGPTAYEQYF. CDR3 in DNA: TGTGCCAGCCTCCCCCTAGCGGGAGGGCCCACCGCCTACGAGCAGTACTTC. The V call is TRBV28, the J call TRBJ2-7; 12 nucleotides align to TRBD2. CDR1 and CDR2 (germline): MDHEN, SYDVKM. V lost 8 bases and J lost 2; bases outside the gene matches: 13. The CDR3 contains 17 residues.

This clone was counted a single time. The chain uses TRBV7-6 and TRBJ2-5, with D uncertain. The CDR3 is 14 residues long. Germline V gene sequence: CDR1 SGHVS, CDR2 FNYEAQ. V was shortened by 3 bases and J by 5 bases, with 13 bases between the two germline ends. The CDR3 region is CASSFYANGETQYF. The CDR3 DNA is TGTGCCAGCAGCTTTTATGCCAACGGGGAGACCCAGTACTTC.

The rearrangement joins TRBV6-6 to TRBJ2-5; TRBD2 aligns across 8 bases. V trimming: 5 bases; J trimming: 6 bases; junction bases outside the gene matches: 8. This CDR3 comprises 14 residues. Germline CDR1 MNHNY, CDR2 SVGAGI (reference sequence). The CDR3 protein is CASSPRGGVKTQYF. CDR3 nucleotides: TGTGCCAGCAGTCCCCGGGGGGGAGTGAAGACCCAGTACTTC.

The chain uses TRBV19 and TRBJ2-3; 10 bases agree with TRBD1. With 5 bases clipped from V and 3 bases from J, the junction kept 8 bases outside the gene matches. Germline CDR1 reads LNHDA; CDR2 reads SQIVND (reference sequence). The CDR3 extends over 16 amino acids. The CDR3 DNA reads as TGTGCCAGTAGTTGGGCCGGGACAGGGGATACAGATACGCAGTATTTT. This codes for CASSWAGTGDTDTQYF. Using reference TRBV19 and TRBJ2-3 for the parts outside the CDR3, the full variable domain is DGGITQSPKYLFRKEGQNVTLSCEQNLNHDAMYWYRQDPGQGLRLIYYSQIVNDFQKGDIAEGYSVSREKKESFPLTVTSAQKNPTAFYLCASSWAGTGDTDTQYFGPGTRLTVL.

The rearrangement joins TRBV10-3 to TRBJ2-7; D remains unclear. The CDR3 is made up of 13 amino acids. Germline-derived CDR1 and CDR2 are ENHRY and SYGVKD. V was pared by 4 bases and J by 6 bases, with 13 bases between. The CDR3 bases are TGTGCCATCAGTGGGTTTTTGCCAGGCGAGCAGTACTTC. This codes for CAISGFLPGEQYF.

This rearrangement joins TRBV11-2 to TRBJ1-2, with D maybe TRBD1 (6 bases). Germline lookup yields CDR1 SGHAT and CDR2 FQNNGV. This CDR3 is built from 17 residues. V lost 5 bases, J lost 4 bases, and 23 bases lay in between. The CDR3: CASSPLGTGPNSYGYTF. The CDR3 DNA follows: TGTGCCAGCAGCCCCCTCGGTACAGGGCCTAACTCCTATGGCTACACCTTC. Drawing the rest from reference TRBV11-2 and TRBJ1-2, the complete variable domain is EAGVAQSPRYKIIEKRQSVAFWCNPISGHATLYWYQQILGQGPKLLIQFQNNGVVDDSQLPKDRFSAERLKGVDSTLKIQPAKLEDSAVYLCASSPLGTGPNSYGYTFGSGTRLTVV.

This chain joins TRBV7-3 and TRBJ2-5, with D possibly being TRBD2 (6 bases). From germline, CDR1 is SGHTA and CDR2 FQGTGA. The CDR3 length is 14 residues. V was pared by 5 bases and J by 2 bases, with 12 bases between. The CDR3 DNA reads as TGTGCCAGCAGCCGCCGGGCGGGACAAGAGACCCAGTACTTC. Translating it yields CASSRRAGQETQYF.

The rearrangement uses TRBV15 and TRBJ1-4; possibly TRBD1 for D (6 bases). Per germline, CDR1 LNHNV and CDR2 YYDKDF (reference sequence). V dropped 4 bases and J dropped 8 bases, with 17 bases sitting between them. This CDR3 has 15 amino acids. CDR3: CATSKSGGLGEKLFF. The CDR3 DNA is TGTGCCACCAGCAAGTCGGGGGGGCTAGGGGAAAAACTGTTTTTT.

The V and J genes are TRBV5-6 and TRBJ2-7; no reliable D call. Trimming took off 0 bases at V and 3 bases at J, with 10 bases between the two ends. The germline CDR1 and CDR2 sequences are SGHDT and YYEEEE. The CDR3 consists of 14 residues. CDR3 coding DNA: TGTGCCAGCAGCTTGGAGGGATTGGGCTACGAGCAGTACTTC. Translated: CASSLEGLGYEQYF. Full variable domain (remainder filled in from reference TRBV5-6 and TRBJ2-7): DAGVTQSPTHLIKTRGQQVTLRCSPKSGHDTVSWYQQALGQGPQFIFQYYEEEERQRGNFPDRFSGHQFPNYSSELNVNALLLGDSALYLCASSLEGLGYEQYFGPGTRLTVT.

This sequence joins TRBV7-2 and TRBJ1-5; perhaps TRBD1 as D (5 bases). Germline V CDR1 and CDR2: SGHTA, FQGNSA. Trimming removed 1 base at V and 5 bases at J, with 12 bases between. The CDR3 is 15 amino acids. The CDR3 region has the DNA TGTGCCAGCAGCTTAGATCCAGGGACCCATCAGCCCCAGCATTTT. Protein: CASSLDPGTHQPQHF.

The V and J genes are TRBV19 and TRBJ1-5; D ambiguous. CDR1 is LNHDA, CDR2 SQIVND, per germline (reference sequence). Trimming took off 8 bases at V and 6 bases at J, with 14 bases between the two ends. The CDR3 is 13 amino acids. CDR3 loop: CASDAGRRQPQHF. As DNA, the CDR3 is TGTGCCAGTGATGCGGGTAGGCGTCAGCCCCAGCATTTT. Drawing the rest from reference TRBV19 and TRBJ1-5, the complete variable domain is DGGITQSPKYLFRKEGQNVTLSCEQNLNHDAMYWYRQDPGQGLRLIYYSQIVNDFQKGDIAEGYSVSREKKESFPLTVTSAQKNPTAFYLCASDAGRRQPQHFGDGTRLSIL.

Only a few counts were recorded for this clone. V gene TRBV4-2 combines with J gene TRBJ2-7; 13 nucleotides agree with TRBD2. The V segment lost 2 bases and the J segment 2 bases; nucleotides outside the gene matches: 6. This CDR3 has 17 amino acids. The germline V gene has CDR1 LGHNA and CDR2 YNFKEQ. This CDR3 is CASSQLRGTSGTYEQYF. The DNA of the CDR3 is TGTGCCAGCAGCCAACTCCGCGGGACTAGCGGGACCTACGAGCAGTACTTC.

The chain combines TRBV7-2 with TRBJ2-2; 9 positions agree with TRBD2. J was trimmed by 4 bases and V by 5 bases; bases with no gene match: 8. This CDR3 region has 16 residues. Germline loops: CDR1 SGHTA, CDR2 FQGNSA. The DNA for the CDR3 is TGTGCCAGCAGCCCCCAAGCGGGAGGAGGCACCGGGGAGCTGTTTTTT. This encodes CASSPQAGGGTGELFF.

The chain joins TRBV7-3 to TRBJ2-5; tentative D call: TRBD1 (7 bases). CDR3 length: 13 amino acids. Germline assignment: CDR1 SGHTA and CDR2 FQGTGA. V gave up 5 bases and J gave up 2 bases, with 9 bases separating them. This CDR3 is CASSQGGQETQYF. In nucleotides, the CDR3 is TGTGCCAGCAGCCAGGGGGGTCAAGAGACCCAGTACTTC.

This chain connects TRBV2 to TRBJ1-5; perhaps TRBD1 as D (6 bases). Germline CDR1 is SNHLY and CDR2 is FYNNEI. Trimming cost V 2 bases and J 0 bases, with 14 bases left between them. This CDR3 comprises 17 residues. Here the CDR3 reads CASSETGSMYSNQPQHF. The CDR3 region has the DNA TGTGCCAGCAGTGAAACAGGGAGTATGTATAGCAATCAGCCCCAGCATTTT.

This chain uses TRBV4-3 with TRBJ1-4; 10 bases map to TRBD1. CDR3 length equals 15 residues. From germline, CDR1 is LGHNA and CDR2 YSLEER. Losses at the gene ends were 4 bases for V and 6 bases for J; bases not matched to a gene: 5. The CDR3 DNA sequence: TGCGCCAGCAGCCCAGACAGGGGGCGGGATGAAAAACTGTTTTTT. This encodes CASSPDRGRDEKLFF.

This clone was recorded a few times. This rearrangement joins TRBV4-1 to TRBJ2-7; 7 positions match TRBD2. V shed 4 bases, J shed 0 bases, and the junction held 12 bases outside the gene matches. This CDR3 has 17 residues. The germline CDR1 and CDR2 sequences are MGHRA and YSYEKL. DNA of the CDR3: TGCGCCAGCAGCCGGAACCTGGGGGGGACTGGCTCCTACGAGCAGTACTTC. This gives the protein CASSRNLGGTGSYEQYF.

The chain couples TRBV10-3 to TRBJ2-3; perhaps TRBD2 as D (5 bases). Germline lookup yields CDR1 ENHRY and CDR2 SYGVKD. The CDR3 contains 15 residues. The V end was cut by 6 bases, the J end by 1 base, with 14 bases between. The CDR3 loop reads CAISRGSIGTDTQYF. As DNA, the CDR3 is TGTGCCATCAGCCGGGGTAGTATCGGCACAGATACGCAGTATTTT.

The chain joins TRBV5-1 to TRBJ2-1; tentatively, D is TRBD2 (5 bases). This CDR3 is 15 amino acids long. The germline CDR1 and CDR2 sequences are SGHRS and YFSETQ. Trimming pared 2 bases from V and 0 bases from J, leaving 9 bases between. In DNA form, the CDR3 reads TGCGCCAGCAGCTTTGCGGGTAGCTCCTACAATGAGCAGTTCTTC. This encodes CASSFAGSSYNEQFF.